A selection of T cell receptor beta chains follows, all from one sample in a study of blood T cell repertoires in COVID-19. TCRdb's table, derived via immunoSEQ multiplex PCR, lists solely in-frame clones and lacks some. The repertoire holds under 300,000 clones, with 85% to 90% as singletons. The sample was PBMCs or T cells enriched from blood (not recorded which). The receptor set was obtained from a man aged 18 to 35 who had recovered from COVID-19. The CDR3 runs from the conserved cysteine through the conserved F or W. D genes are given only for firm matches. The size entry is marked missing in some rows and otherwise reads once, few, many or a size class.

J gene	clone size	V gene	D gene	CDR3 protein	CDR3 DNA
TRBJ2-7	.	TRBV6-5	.	CASSYSGAGEQYF	TGTGCCAGCAGTTACTCGGGGGCTGGCGAGCAGTACTTC
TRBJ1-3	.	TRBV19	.	CASSMSQGATDLGNTIYF	TGTGCCAGTAGTATGTCACAGGGAGCAACAGACTTAGGAAACACCATATATTTT
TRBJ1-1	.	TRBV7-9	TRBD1	CASSLGGSGGAGEAFF	TGTGCCAGCAGCTTAGGCGGGTCAGGGGGCGCAGGTGAAGCTTTCTTT
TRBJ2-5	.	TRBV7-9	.	CASSQKDWTGTRETQYF	TGTGCCAGCAGCCAAAAAGATTGGACGGGAACTCGCGAGACCCAGTACTTC
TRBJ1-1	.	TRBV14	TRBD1	CASSPGQGIRIRWVNTEAFF	TGTGCCAGCAGCCCAGGACAGGGAATCCGTATACGGTGGGTGAACACTGAAGCTTTCTTT
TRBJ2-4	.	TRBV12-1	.	CASGLRGNIQYF	TGTGCCAGCGGCCTGCGGGGAAACATTCAGTACTTC
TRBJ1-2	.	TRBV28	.	CASTDRMGGYTF	TGTGCCAGCACGGACAGAATGGGTGGCTACACCTTC
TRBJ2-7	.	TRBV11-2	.	CASSSWTFTYEQYF	TGTGCCAGCAGCTCATGGACTTTCACCTACGAGCAGTACTTC
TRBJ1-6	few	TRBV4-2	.	CASSREGPYYNSPLHF	TGTGCCAGCAGCCGAGAGGGCCCCTACTATAATTCACCCCTCCACTTT
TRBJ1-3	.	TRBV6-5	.	CASRAGWGRDTIYF	TGTGCCAGCAGGGCCGGTTGGGGGCGAGACACCATATATTTT
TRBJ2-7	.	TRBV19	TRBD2	CASSMGASGGSYEQYF	TGTGCCAGTAGTATGGGGGCTAGCGGGGGATCCTACGAGCAGTACTTC
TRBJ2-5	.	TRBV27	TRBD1	CASSRSNPRQGIGPWKTQYF	TGTGCCAGCAGTCGGTCTAACCCCAGACAGGGGATAGGACCTTGGAAGACCCAGTACTTC
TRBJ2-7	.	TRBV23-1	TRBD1	CASSQLDRCEQYF	TGCGCCAGCAGTCAATTGGACAGGTGCGAGCAGTACTTC
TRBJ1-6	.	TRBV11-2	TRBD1	CASSLRTGRNSPLHF	TGTGCCAGCAGCTTAAGGACAGGAAGAAATTCACCCCTCCACTTT
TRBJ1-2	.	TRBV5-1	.	CASSGGLSLYGYTF	TGCGCCAGCAGCGGGGGACTTTCCCTCTATGGCTACACCTTC
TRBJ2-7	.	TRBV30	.	CAWSVLRGAYEQYF	TGTGCCTGGAGTGTATTGCGGGGTGCCTACGAGCAGTACTTC
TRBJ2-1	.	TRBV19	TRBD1	CASSISGTGKSSYNEQFF	TGTGCCAGTAGTATATCAGGGACAGGGAAAAGCTCCTACAATGAGCAGTTCTTC
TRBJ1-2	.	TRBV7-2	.	CASSLGGRQSYGYTF	TGTGCCAGCAGCTTAGGGGGCAGACAGAGTTATGGCTACACCTTC
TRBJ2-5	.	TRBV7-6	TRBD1	CASSLRGGAETQYF	TGTGCCAGCAGCTTAAGAGGGGGCGCGGAGACCCAGTACTTC
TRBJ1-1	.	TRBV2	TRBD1	CASSGDRGEAFF	TGTGCCAGCAGTGGTGACAGGGGTGAAGCTTTCTTT
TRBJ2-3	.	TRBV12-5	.	CASGLVYRITSTDTQYF	TGTGCTAGTGGTTTGGTTTACAGAATTACTAGCACAGATACGCAGTATTTT
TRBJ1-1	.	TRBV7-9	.	CASSAGAHLNAEAFF	TGTGCCAGCAGCGCAGGGGCTCACCTTAATGCTGAAGCTTTCTTT